This T cell receptor beta chain was found in a study of OX40 agonist ivuxolimab in advanced cancers. Whole-study findings and limits: Not determined was the antigen specificity of the expanded peripheral T cells.

This clone was seen more than once but under ten times. Its matching antigen is unknown. Assay used: immunoSEQ multiplex PCR; TCRdb lists only in-frame clones, some missing. Among roughly 56,000 clones, around 84% were seen once, and the ten largest hold 4.6%. Trimming stripped 2 bases from V and 2 bases from J, with 14 bases between. The V gene's germline CDR1 is MNHNY and CDR2 SVGAGI (reference sequence). The CDR3 loop spans 16 amino acids. V is TRBV6-6 and J is TRBJ2-3; D not resolved. This receptor was taken from an adult with an advanced solid tumor such as melanoma, head and neck, liver or kidney cancer. The material was CD4+ or CD8+ T cells sorted from blood, obtained in a trial of the OX40 agonist ivuxolimab. The CDR3 is CASSYADGGFTDTQYF. The DNA for the CDR3 is TGTGCCAGCAGTTACGCGGACGGCGGATTCACAGATACGCAGTATTTT.